Detailed here is one T cell receptor (beta chain). The method was immunoSEQ multiplex PCR; TCRdb's version includes in-frame clones alone and lacks a portion of them. The sample yields approximately 250,000 clones, over 80% seen once. This record belongs to a study of blood T cell repertoires in COVID-19. Germline CDR1 and CDR2: LNHDA and SQIVND (reference sequence). Trimming pared 3 bases from V and 1 base from J, leaving 10 bases between. CDR3 length: 14 amino acids. The J gene is TRBJ2-7, the V gene TRBV19; D is possibly TRBD2 (6 bases). The source is a woman aged 70 to 79 with COVID-19, enrolled during active disease. The sample was peripheral blood. CDR3: CASSIVGGSYEQYF. The CDR3, as DNA: TGTGCCAGTAGTATTGTCGGGGGATCCTACGAGCAGTACTTC.